This T cell receptor (beta chain) derives from a study of blood T cell repertoires in COVID-19. About the study: Specimens from acute and convalescent COVID-19 originated in the United States, Italy and Spain. PBMCs, B-cell-depleted T cells, or T cells were the source of the cDNA or gDNA that made up the material.

The V gene's germline CDR1 is SEHNR and CDR2 FQNEAQ (reference sequence). Trimming left V 0 bases short and J 2 bases short, with 11 bases between. CDR3 size: 15 residues. Study processing details: For nucleated cells, counts were estimated from reference gene primer amplification. Generated by immunoSEQ multiplex PCR, the TCRdb table keeps only in-frame clones and is missing some. V, J and clone size derive from that table, while D and trimming were established from the DNA sequence. Here the sample spans some 340,000 clones, less than 90% being singletons. Ten or more counts support this clone. The TCR originated in a woman in her 50s who had recovered from COVID-19. Sequenced: PBMCs or T cells enriched from blood (not recorded which). The rearrangement joins TRBV7-9 to TRBJ2-7; tentatively, D is TRBD1 (6 bases). CDR3 sequence reads: CASSLAGGGTYEQYF. CDR3 nucleotide sequence: TGTGCCAGCAGCTTAGCTGGTGGGGGCACCTACGAGCAGTACTTC. Variable domain in full (rest from reference TRBV7-9 and TRBJ2-7): DTGVSQNPRHKITKRGQNVTFRCDPISEHNRLYWYRQTLGQGPEFLTYFQNEAQLEKSRLLSDRFSAERPKGSFSTLEIQRTEQGDSAMYLCASSLAGGGTYEQYFGPGTRLTVT.